These 6 T cell receptor beta chains came from one sample sequenced in a study of T cells in localized non-small cell lung cancer. Only in-frame clones appear in the TCRdb table, and some are missing; sequencing was by immunoSEQ multiplex PCR. The data show over 25,000 clones, with around 77% seen just once and 15% to 20% held by the top ten. The starting material was peripheral blood, obtained before any cancer treatment. These receptors came from a male donor older than 55 with stage III squamous cell lung carcinoma.

This chain links TRBV28 with TRBJ2-2, with D perhaps given as TRBD1 or TRBD2 (5 bases each). The germline gives CDR1 MDHEN, CDR2 SYDVKM. The CDR3 loop spans 13 amino acids. The V end lost 3 bases, the J end lost 4 bases, and 6 bases lay between the germline ends. Here the CDR3 DNA reads TGTGCCAGCAGTTTTGGGGGCACCGGGGAGCTGTTTTTT. This translates into CASSFGGTGELFF.

The V gene is TRBV6-1, the J gene TRBJ2-7; D tentatively reads TRBD1 or TRBD2 (6 bases each). V lost 5 bases, J lost 3 bases, and 14 bases lay in between. This CDR3 region has 14 residues. Looked up from germline, CDR1 is MNHNS and CDR2 is SASEGT. The DNA of the CDR3 is TGTGCCAGCAGTCCCTGGGGGGCCGGCTACGAGCAGTACTTC. Translating gives CASSPWGAGYEQYF.

The chain has TRBV5-1 and TRBJ1-2, with D possibly TRBD1 on 5 matching bases. The CDR3 is made up of 13 amino acids. The V and J ends lost 2 bases and 12 bases respectively, with 17 bases between them. Germline V lookup: CDR1 SGHRS, CDR2 YFSETQ. CDR3 coding DNA: TGCGCCAGCAGCTTTAATCCAGGGAAAGTCGACACCTTC. Amino acid sequence: CASSFNPGKVDTF.

The CDR3 loop reads CASSTLRGNTGELFF. CDR3 in DNA: TGTGCCAGCAGTACTCTGAGAGGGAACACCGGGGAGCTGTTTTTT. The chain combines TRBV2 with TRBJ2-2; D is unresolved. This CDR3 is built from 15 residues. Germline lookup yields CDR1 SNHLY and CDR2 FYNNEI. V lost 5 bases, J lost 1 base, and 11 bases lay in between.

The chain uses TRBV11-1 and TRBJ2-2; the match to TRBD2 covers 8 bases. CDR1 is SGHAT and CDR2 is FQDESV in the germline V gene (reference sequence). V lost 2 bases, J lost 1 base, and 3 bases stayed unmatched. The CDR3 is made up of 16 amino acids. The CDR3 region has the DNA TGTGCCAGCAGCTTACAGAGCGGGGGGAACACCGGGGAGCTGTTTTTT. This gives the protein CASSLQSGGNTGELFF.

The chain joins TRBV28 to TRBJ2-1; no clear D gene. The CDR3 is made up of 14 amino acids. Looked up from germline, CDR1 is MDHEN and CDR2 is SYDVKM. Trimming removed 6 bases at V and 0 bases at J, with 9 bases between. As DNA, the CDR3 is TGTGCCAGCAGAATAGAGAGCTCCTACAATGAGCAGTTCTTC. The encoded protein is CASRIESSYNEQFF.